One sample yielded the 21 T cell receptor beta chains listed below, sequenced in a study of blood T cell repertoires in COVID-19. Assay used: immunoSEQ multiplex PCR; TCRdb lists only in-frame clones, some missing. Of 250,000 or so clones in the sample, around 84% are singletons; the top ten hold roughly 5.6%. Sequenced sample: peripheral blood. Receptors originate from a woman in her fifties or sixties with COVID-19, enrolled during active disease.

The CDR3 protein is CASSLWGREGTQYF. The CDR3 nucleotides are TGTGCCAGCAGCTTATGGGGGCGGGAGGGTACGCAGTATTTT. V and J are TRBV7-2 and TRBJ2-3; 9 bases map to TRBD2. The trim removed 2 bases at V and 8 bases at J, leaving 5 bases unmatched. Per the germline V gene, CDR1 is SGHTA and CDR2 is FQGNSA. This CDR3 region has 14 residues.

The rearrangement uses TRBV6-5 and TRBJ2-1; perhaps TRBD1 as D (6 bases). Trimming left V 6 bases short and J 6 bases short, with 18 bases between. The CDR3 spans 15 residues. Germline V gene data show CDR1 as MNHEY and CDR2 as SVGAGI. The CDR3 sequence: CASSQGTRGPNEQFF. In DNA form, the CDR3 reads TGTGCCAGCAGCCAGGGGACCCGAGGACCCAATGAGCAGTTCTTC.

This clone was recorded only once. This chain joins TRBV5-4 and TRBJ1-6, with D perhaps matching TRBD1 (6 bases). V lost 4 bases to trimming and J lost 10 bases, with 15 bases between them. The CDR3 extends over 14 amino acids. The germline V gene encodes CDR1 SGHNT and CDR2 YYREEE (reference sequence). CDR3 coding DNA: TGTGCCAGCAGCACGACAGGCCTGGGGTCACCCCTCCACTTT. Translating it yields CASSTTGLGSPLHF.

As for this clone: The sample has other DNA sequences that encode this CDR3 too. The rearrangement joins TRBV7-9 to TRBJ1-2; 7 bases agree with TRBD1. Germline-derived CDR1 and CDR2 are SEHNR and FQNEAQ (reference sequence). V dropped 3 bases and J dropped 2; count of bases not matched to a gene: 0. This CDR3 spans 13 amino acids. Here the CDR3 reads CASSLGQNYGYTF. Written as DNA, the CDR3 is TGTGCCAGCAGCTTGGGACAGAACTATGGCTACACCTTC.

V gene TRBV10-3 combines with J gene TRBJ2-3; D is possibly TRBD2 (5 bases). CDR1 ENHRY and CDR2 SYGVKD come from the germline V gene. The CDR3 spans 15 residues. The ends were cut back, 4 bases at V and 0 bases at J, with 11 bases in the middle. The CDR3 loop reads CAISVGGRSTDTQYF. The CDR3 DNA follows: TGTGCCATCAGTGTAGGCGGGCGGAGCACAGATACGCAGTATTTT.

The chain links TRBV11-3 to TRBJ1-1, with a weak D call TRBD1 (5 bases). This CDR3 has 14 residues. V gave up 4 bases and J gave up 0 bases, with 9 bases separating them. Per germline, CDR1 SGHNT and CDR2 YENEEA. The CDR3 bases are TGTGCCAGCAGCTCAGGGATATTGAACACTGAAGCTTTCTTT. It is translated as CASSSGILNTEAFF.

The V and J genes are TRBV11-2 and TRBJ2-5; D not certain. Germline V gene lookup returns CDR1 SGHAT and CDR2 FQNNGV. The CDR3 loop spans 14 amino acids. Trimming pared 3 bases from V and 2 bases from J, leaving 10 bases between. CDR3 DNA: TGTGCCAGCAGCTTTACGGTTAGTCAAGAGACCCAGTACTTC. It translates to CASSFTVSQETQYF.

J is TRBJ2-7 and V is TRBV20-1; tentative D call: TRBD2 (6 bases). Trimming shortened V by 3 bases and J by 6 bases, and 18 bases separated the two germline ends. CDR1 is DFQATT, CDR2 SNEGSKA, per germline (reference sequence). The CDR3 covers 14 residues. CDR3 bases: TGCAGTGCTAGTTACGGCTACCCGCGGGGCGAGCAGTACTTC. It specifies CSASYGYPRGEQYF.

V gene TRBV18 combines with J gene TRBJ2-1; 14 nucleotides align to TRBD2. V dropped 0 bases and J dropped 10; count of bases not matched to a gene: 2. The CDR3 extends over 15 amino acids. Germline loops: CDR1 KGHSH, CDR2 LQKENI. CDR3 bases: TGTGCCAGCTCACCACCGGGGACTAGCGGGAGAGAGCAGTTCTTC. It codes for CASSPPGTSGREQFF.

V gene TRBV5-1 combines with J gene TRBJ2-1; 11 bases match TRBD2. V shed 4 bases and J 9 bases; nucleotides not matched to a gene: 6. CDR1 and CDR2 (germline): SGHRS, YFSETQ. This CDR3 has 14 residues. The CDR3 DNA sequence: TGCGCCAGCAGCATCACTAGCGGGAGTAGTGAGCAGTTCTTC. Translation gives CASSITSGSSEQFF.

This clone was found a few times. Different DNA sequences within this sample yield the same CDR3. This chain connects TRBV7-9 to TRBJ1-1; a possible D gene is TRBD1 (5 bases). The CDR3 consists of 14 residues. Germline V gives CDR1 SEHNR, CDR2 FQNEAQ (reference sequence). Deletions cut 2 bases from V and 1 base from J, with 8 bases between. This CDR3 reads CASSLMGGNTEAFF. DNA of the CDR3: TGTGCCAGCAGCTTAATGGGGGGGAACACTGAAGCTTTCTTT.

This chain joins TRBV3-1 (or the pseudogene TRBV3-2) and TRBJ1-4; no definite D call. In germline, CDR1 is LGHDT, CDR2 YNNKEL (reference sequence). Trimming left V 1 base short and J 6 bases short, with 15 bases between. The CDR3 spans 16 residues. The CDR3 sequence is CASSQVGMGVDEKLFF. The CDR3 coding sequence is TGTGCCAGCAGCCAAGTAGGCATGGGCGTTGATGAAAAACTGTTTTTT.

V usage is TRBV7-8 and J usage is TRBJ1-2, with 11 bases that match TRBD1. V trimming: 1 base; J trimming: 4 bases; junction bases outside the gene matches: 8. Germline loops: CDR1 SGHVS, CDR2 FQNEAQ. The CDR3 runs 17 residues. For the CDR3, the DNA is TGTGCCAGCAGCTTAGGGACAGGGGGCGCCGGAACCTATGGCTACACCTTC. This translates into CASSLGTGGAGTYGYTF.

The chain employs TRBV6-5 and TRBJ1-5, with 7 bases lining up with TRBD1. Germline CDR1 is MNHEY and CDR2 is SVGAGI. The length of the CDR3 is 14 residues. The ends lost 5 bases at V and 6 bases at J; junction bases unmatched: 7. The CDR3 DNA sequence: TGTGCCAGCAGTCACGACAGGGCAATTCAGCCCCAGCATTTT. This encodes CASSHDRAIQPQHF.

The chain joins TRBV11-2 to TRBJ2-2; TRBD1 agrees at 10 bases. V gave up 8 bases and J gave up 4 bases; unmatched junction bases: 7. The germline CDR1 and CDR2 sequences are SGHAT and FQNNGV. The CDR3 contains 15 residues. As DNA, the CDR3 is TGTGCCAGCGCCCCCGGGACAGGGGCCACCGGGGAGCTGTTTTTT. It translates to CASAPGTGATGELFF.

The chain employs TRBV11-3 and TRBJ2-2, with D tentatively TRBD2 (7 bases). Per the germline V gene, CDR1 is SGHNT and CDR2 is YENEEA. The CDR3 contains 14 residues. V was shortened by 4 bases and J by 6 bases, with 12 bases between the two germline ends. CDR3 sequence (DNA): TGTGCCAGCAGCTCTAGGGGGGGCGCCGGGGAGCTGTTTTTT. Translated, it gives CASSSRGGAGELFF.

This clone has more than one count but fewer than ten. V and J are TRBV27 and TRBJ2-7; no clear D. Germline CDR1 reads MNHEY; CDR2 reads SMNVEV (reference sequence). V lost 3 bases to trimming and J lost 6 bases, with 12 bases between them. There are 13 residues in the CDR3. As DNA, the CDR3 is TGTGCCAGCAGTTTCGCAGCAGGAATCGAGCAGTACTTC. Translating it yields CASSFAAGIEQYF.

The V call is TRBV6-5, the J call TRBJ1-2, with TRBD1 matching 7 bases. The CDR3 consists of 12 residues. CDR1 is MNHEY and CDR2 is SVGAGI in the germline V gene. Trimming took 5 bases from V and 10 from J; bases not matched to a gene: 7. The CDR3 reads CASSLTGSLYTF. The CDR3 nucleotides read TGTGCCAGCAGTCTGACAGGGTCCCTCTACACCTTC.

As DNA, the CDR3 is TGTGCCAGCAGTCCGGACATACCGAACACTGAAGCTTTCTTT. It codes for CASSPDIPNTEAFF. V usage is TRBV11-1 and J usage is TRBJ1-1; weak D call: TRBD1 (5 bases). Germline CDR1 SGHAT, CDR2 FQDESV (reference sequence). This CDR3 has 14 amino acids. V was pared by 6 bases and J by 1 base, with 12 bases between. Looking up the rest from reference TRBV11-1 and TRBJ1-1 gives the full variable domain: EAEVAQSPRYKITEKSQAVAFWCDPISGHATLYWYRQILGQGPELLVQFQDESVVDDSQLPKDRFSAERLKGVDSTLKIQPAELGDSAMYLCASSPDIPNTEAFFGQGTRLTVV.

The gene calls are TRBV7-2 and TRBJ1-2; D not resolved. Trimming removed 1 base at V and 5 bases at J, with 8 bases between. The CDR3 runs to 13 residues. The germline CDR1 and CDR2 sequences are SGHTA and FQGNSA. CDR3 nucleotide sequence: TGTGCCAGCAGCTTAGGACAATTTTATGGCTACACCTTC. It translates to CASSLGQFYGYTF.

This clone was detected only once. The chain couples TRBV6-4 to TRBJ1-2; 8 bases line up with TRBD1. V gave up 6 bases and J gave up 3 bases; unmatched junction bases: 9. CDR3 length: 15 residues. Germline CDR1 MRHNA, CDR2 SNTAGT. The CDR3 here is CASSPTGTGYYGYTF. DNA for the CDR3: TGTGCCAGCAGCCCTACCGGGACAGGATACTATGGCTACACCTTC.